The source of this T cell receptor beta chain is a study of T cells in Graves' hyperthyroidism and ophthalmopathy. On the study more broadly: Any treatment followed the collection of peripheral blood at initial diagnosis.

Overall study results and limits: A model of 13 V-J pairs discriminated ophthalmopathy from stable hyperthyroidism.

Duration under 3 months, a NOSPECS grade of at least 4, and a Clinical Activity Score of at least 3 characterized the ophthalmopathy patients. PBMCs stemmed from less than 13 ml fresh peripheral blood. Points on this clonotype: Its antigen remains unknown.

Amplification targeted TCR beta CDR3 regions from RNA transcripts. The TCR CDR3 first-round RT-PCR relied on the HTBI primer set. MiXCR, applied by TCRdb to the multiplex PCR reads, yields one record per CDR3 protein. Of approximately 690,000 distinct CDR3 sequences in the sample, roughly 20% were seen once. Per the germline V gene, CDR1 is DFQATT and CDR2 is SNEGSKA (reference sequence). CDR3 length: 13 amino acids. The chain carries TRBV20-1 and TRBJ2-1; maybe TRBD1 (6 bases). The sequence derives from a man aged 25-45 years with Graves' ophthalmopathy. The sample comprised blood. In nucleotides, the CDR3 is TGCAGCTTAACAGGGACCTTCCACAATGAGCAGTTCTTC. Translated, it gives CSLTGTFHNEQFF.